This T cell receptor (beta chain) originates from a study of shared clonotypes between healthy human individuals. Study-wide results and limits: Compared with clonotypes that all four donors shared, non-shared clonotypes had lower generation probabilities.

On this clone: What it recognizes is unknown.

The V gene lost 5 bases and the J gene lost 0 bases, with 14 bases spanning the gap. The length of the CDR3 is 15 residues. The germline gives CDR1 SGHTA, CDR2 FQGTGA. Libraries were prepared by immunoSEQ multiplex PCR; TCRdb keeps only in-frame clonotypes and omits some of them. Of approximately 1,500,000 clones in the sample, roughly 95% were seen once. The rearrangement joins TRBV7-3 to TRBJ2-7, with D tentatively TRBD2 (6 bases). The sample comprised naive CD4+ T cells sorted from blood. Subset denoted: CD45RA+ positively selected. The clonotype comes from a man aged 25-45 years in good health. The CDR3 bases are TGTGCCAGCAGCATTAGCGGTGGGAGCTCCTACGAGCAGTACTTC. It codes for CASSISGGSSYEQYF.